This TCR beta chain came from a study of glioma-infiltrating T cells after dendritic cell vaccination. Overall study context: Between the early 2000s and the early 2010s, patients got autologous tumor lysate-pulsed dendritic cell vaccines.

As to time point: after dendritic cell vaccination, including at tumor progression/relapse. Isocitrate dehydrogenase mutation was absent in all glioblastoma patients. Amplification used 60 V beta primers and 13 J beta primers. Measured with immunoSEQ multiplex PCR; TCRdb has only the in-frame clones, and not every one. The data hold fewer than 95,000 clones, with about 85% observed a single time. General observations from the study: Only a small number of patients had complete blood and tumor samples.

CDR3 length equals 15 residues. Germline V gene lookup returns CDR1 SGHRS and CDR2 YFSETQ. V lost 7 bases to trimming and J lost 5 bases; unmatched junction nucleotides: 12. A word on this clone: What it binds is unknown.

This receptor was obtained from a human donor with glioblastoma. V and J are TRBV5-1 and TRBJ1-2, with 9 bases matching TRBD1. Sequencing was performed on blood, taken after dendritic cell vaccination. The CDR3 coding sequence is TGCGCCAGCCGGCCTCAGCCGGGACAGGGTTATGGCTACACCTTC. Translating it yields CASRPQPGQGYGYTF. The complete variable domain, with remaining parts taken from reference TRBV5-1 and TRBJ1-2, reads KAGVTQTPRYLIKTRGQQVTLSCSPISGHRSVSWYQQTPGQGLQFLFEYFSETQRNKGNFPGRFSGRQFSNSRSEMNVSTLELGDSALYLCASRPQPGQGYGYTFGSGTRLTVV.